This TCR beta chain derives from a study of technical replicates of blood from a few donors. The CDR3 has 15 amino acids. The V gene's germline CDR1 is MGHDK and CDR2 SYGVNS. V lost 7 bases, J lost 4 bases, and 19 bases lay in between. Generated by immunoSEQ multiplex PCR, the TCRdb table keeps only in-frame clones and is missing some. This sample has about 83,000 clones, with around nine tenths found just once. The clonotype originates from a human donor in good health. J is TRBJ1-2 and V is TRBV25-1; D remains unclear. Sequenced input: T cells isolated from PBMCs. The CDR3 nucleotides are TGTGCCAGCATACCGGAGGGTAGGCCCCCCTATGGCTACACCTTC. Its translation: CASIPEGRPPYGYTF.